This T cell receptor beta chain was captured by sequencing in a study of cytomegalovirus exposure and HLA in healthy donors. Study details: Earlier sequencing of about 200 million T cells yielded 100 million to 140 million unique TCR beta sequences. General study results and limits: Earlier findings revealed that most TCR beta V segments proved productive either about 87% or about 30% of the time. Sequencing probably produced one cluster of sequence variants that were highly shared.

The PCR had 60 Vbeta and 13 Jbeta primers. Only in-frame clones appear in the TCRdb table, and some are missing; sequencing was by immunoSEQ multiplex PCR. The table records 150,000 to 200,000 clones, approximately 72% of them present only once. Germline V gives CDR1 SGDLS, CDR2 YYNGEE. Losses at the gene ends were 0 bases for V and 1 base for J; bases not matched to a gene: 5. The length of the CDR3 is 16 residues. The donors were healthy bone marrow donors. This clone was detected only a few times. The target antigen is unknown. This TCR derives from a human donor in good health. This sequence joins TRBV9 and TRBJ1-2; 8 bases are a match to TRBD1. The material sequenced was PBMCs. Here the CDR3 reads CASSVAATGVNYGYTF. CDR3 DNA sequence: TGTGCCAGCAGCGTAGCCGCGACAGGGGTTAACTATGGCTACACCTTC.